A single sample gave rise to the 5 T cell receptor beta chains below, sequenced in a study of blood T cell repertoires in COVID-19 (TCRdb year 2020). Library generation was performed with the immunoSEQ multiplex PCR assay. As stored in TCRdb, this immuneACCESS dataset retains in-frame rearrangements with V and J assigned. A fraction of the clones does not appear; measured against another copy, unresolved V genes explain less than half of the discrepancy, and the remainder lacks a known reason. The sample yields 80,000 to 100,000 clones; 85% to 90% were counted once. In total, the top ten clones hold approximately 1.6% of the sample. The sample taken for sequencing was peripheral blood. The receptors derive from a human donor with active COVID-19. The donor label of this sample is uncertain.

V usage is TRBV6-5 and J usage is TRBJ2-6; D ambiguous. Per germline, CDR1 MNHEY and CDR2 SVGAGI. The CDR3 is 16 residues long. Trimming took off 2 bases at V and 0 bases at J, with 8 bases between the two ends. CDR3 sequence: CASSYGLNSGANVLTF. The CDR3 DNA follows: TGTGCCAGCAGTTACGGGCTAAACTCTGGGGCCAACGTCCTGACTTTC.

V and J are TRBV15 and TRBJ2-1; TRBD1 matches 7 bases. The CDR3 is 15 residues long. V trimming: 1 base; J trimming: 7 bases; junction bases outside the gene matches: 7. Germline-derived CDR1 and CDR2 are LNHNV and YYDKDF (reference sequence). CDR3 in amino acids: CATSRGKNRGNEQFF. The CDR3 coding sequence is TGTGCCACCAGCAGAGGCAAAAACAGGGGAAATGAGCAGTTCTTC. The complete variable domain, with remaining parts taken from reference TRBV15 and TRBJ2-1, reads DAMVIQNPRYQVTQFGKPVTLSCSQTLNHNVMYWYQQKSSQAPKLLFHYYDKDFNNEADTPDNFQSRRPNTSFCFLDIRSPGLGDTAMYLCATSRGKNRGNEQFFGPGTRLTVL.

The V call is TRBV6-2 or TRBV6-3, the J call TRBJ2-3; TRBD2 is a possible D gene (6 bases). V lost 3 bases, J lost 9 bases, and 7 bases lay in between. There are 11 residues in the CDR3. The V gene's germline CDR1 is MNHEY and CDR2 SVGEGT. The CDR3 here is CASSYRGTQYF. The DNA for the CDR3 is TGTGCCAGCAGTTATCGGGGGACGCAGTATTTT.

The chain links TRBV6-5 to TRBJ2-7; the match to TRBD2 covers 9 bases. J was trimmed by 3 bases and V by 7 bases; bases with no gene match: 7. The CDR3 spans 14 residues. Germline CDR1 is MNHEY and CDR2 is SVGAGI. This chain's CDR3 is CASKLAGANYEQYF. The CDR3 DNA reads as TGTGCCAGCAAGTTAGCGGGGGCGAACTACGAGCAGTACTTC.

This rearrangement joins TRBV7-9 to TRBJ2-1; D is possibly TRBD1 (5 bases). Per germline, CDR1 SEHNR and CDR2 FQNEAQ (reference sequence). V lost 5 bases to trimming and J lost 7 bases, with 9 bases between them. The CDR3 totals 12 residues. CDR3 in amino acids: CASSRSGNEQFF. CDR3 DNA sequence: TGTGCCAGCAGCCGCTCAGGGAATGAGCAGTTCTTC.